This T cell receptor beta chain was identified during a study of blood T cell repertoires in COVID-19. This CDR3 region has 15 residues. Germline V lookup: CDR1 PRHDT, CDR2 FYEKMQ (reference sequence). The junction had 11 bases not matched to a gene; V was cut back by 6 bases and J by 4 bases. Sequencing used immunoSEQ multiplex PCR; TCRdb keeps in-frame clones, though not all of them. The sample contains over 85,000 clones, approximately 86% of which appear only once. Input material: peripheral blood. The TCR originated in a man aged 45-65 years with acute or convalescent COVID-19. This chain joins TRBV13 and TRBJ2-5, with 7 nucleotides matching TRBD1. The CDR3 coding sequence is TGTGCCAGCAGGTCCACAGGGGTGAGTGGAGAGACCCAGTACTTC. Translation gives CASRSTGVSGETQYF.